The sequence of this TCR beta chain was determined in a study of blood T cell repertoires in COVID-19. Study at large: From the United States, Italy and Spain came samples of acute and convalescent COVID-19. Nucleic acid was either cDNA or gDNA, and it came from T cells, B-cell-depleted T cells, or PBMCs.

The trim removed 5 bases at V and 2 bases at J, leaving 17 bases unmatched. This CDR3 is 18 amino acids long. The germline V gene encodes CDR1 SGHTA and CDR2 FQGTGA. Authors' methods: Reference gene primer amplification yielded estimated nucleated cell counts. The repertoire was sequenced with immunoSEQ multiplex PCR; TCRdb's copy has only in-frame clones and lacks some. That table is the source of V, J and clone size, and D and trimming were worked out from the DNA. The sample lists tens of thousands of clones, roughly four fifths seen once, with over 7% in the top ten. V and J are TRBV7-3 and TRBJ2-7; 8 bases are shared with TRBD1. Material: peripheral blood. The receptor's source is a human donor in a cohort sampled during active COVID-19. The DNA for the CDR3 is TGTGCCAGCAGCGTCGGGATTATCGGGACAGGCCGACCCTACGAGCAGTACTTC. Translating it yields CASSVGIIGTGRPYEQYF.